A single sample is the source of the 28 T cell receptor beta chains below, sequenced in a study of PD-L1 blockade in urothelial cancer. Time point: peripheral blood 6 weeks after treatment start. Produced via immunoSEQ multiplex PCR; TCRdb's table is partial and in-frame only. The data show around 50,000 clones, over 75% seen once. The input for sequencing was PBMCs, taken around atezolizumab (anti-PD-L1) treatment. These receptors originate from a man over 45 with urothelial cancer.

The chain links TRBV19 to TRBJ2-7, with 7 bases lining up with TRBD1. The CDR3 is 15 amino acids. Germline V gene sequence: CDR1 LNHDA, CDR2 SQIVND (reference sequence). The junction had 14 bases not matched to a gene; V was cut back by 5 bases and J by 7 bases. CDR3 loop: CASSLRTGTVQEQYF. CDR3 DNA sequence: TGTGCCAGTAGTCTCAGGACAGGAACGGTACAGGAGCAGTACTTC. Full variable domain (missing parts from reference TRBV19 and TRBJ2-7): DGGITQSPKYLFRKEGQNVTLSCEQNLNHDAMYWYRQDPGQGLRLIYYSQIVNDFQKGDIAEGYSVSREKKESFPLTVTSAQKNPTAFYLCASSLRTGTVQEQYFGPGTRLTVT.

The genes are TRBV11-2 and TRBJ2-1, with D maybe TRBD2 (6 bases). The CDR3 has 14 amino acids. Per the germline V gene, CDR1 is SGHAT and CDR2 is FQNNGV. The V end lost 4 bases, the J end lost 3 bases, and 10 bases lay between the germline ends. The CDR3 DNA sequence: TGTGCCAGCAGCTCCACGACTAGCTACAATGAGCAGTTCTTC. Its protein product is CASSSTTSYNEQFF. The variable domain in full, with the rest retrieved from reference TRBV11-2 and TRBJ2-1, is EAGVAQSPRYKIIEKRQSVAFWCNPISGHATLYWYQQILGQGPKLLIQFQNNGVVDDSQLPKDRFSAERLKGVDSTLKIQPAKLEDSAVYLCASSSTTSYNEQFFGPGTRLTVL.

This clone rates as medium-sized. V gene TRBV2 combines with J gene TRBJ1-6; 7 bases agree with TRBD1. CDR3 length equals 15 residues. In germline, CDR1 is SNHLY, CDR2 FYNNEI. The V gene end was trimmed by 6 bases and the J gene end by 7 bases; junction bases not matched to a gene: 9. In DNA form, the CDR3 reads TGTGCCAGCAGGCTCCGGGACAGTAGAAATTCACCCCTCCACTTT. Protein: CASRLRDSRNSPLHF.

Regarding this clone: Relative to the germline gene, one junction end is altered; a read error may explain this. The rearrangement links TRBV7-7 to TRBJ2-3; TRBD2 matches 7 bases. The germline CDR1 and CDR2 sequences are SSHAT and FNYEAQ (reference sequence). The CDR3 sequence is 15 residues long. In DNA form, the CDR3 reads TGTGCTAGCAGCCTGGGACTATCGGTGGCAGATACGCAGTATTTT. It specifies CASSLGLSVADTQYF.

The V gene is TRBV19, the J gene TRBJ2-5; D might be TRBD2 (6 bases). Trimming stripped 1 base from V and 4 bases from J, with 13 bases between. Per the germline V gene, CDR1 is LNHDA and CDR2 is SQIVND (reference sequence). CDR3 size: 15 residues. CDR3 DNA sequence: TGTGCCAGTAGTATAGTGCCGGGAGCGAGAGAGACCCAGTACTTC. This gives the protein CASSIVPGARETQYF.

This chain links TRBV7-9 with TRBJ1-6; 10 bases match TRBD1. CDR3 size: 16 residues. Trimming cost V 6 bases and J 13 bases; bases outside gene matches: 15. The germline V gene encodes CDR1 SEHNR and CDR2 FQNEAQ (reference sequence). The CDR3 region has the DNA TGTGCCAGCAGTTCCTCGCCGGGGACAGGGGCCCGCCCCCTCCACTTT. It yields the protein CASSSSPGTGARPLHF.

V usage is TRBV28 and J usage is TRBJ2-3; 12 nucleotides align to TRBD2. Germline loops: CDR1 MDHEN, CDR2 SYDVKM. The CDR3 extends over 18 amino acids. V lost 3 bases and J lost 0; bases outside the gene matches: 7. CDR3 sequence: CASSFDLGTSGSTDTQYF. CDR3 nucleotide sequence: TGTGCCAGCAGTTTTGACCTCGGGACTAGCGGGAGCACAGATACGCAGTATTTT. Looking up the rest from reference TRBV28 and TRBJ2-3 gives the full variable domain: DVKVTQSSRYLVKRTGEKVFLECVQDMDHENMFWYRQDPGLGLRLIYFSYDVKMKEKGDIPEGYSVSREKKERFSLILESASTNQTSMYLCASSFDLGTSGSTDTQYFGPGTRLTVL.

The chain couples TRBV6-5 to TRBJ2-1; 9 bases are a match to TRBD1. V lost 5 bases, J lost 5 bases, and 10 bases stayed unmatched. Germline assignment: CDR1 MNHEY and CDR2 SVGAGI. This CDR3 is built from 16 residues. The CDR3 nucleotides read TGTGCCAGCAGTAACTTGCCGGGACAGGGTAACAATGAGCAGTTCTTC. Protein product: CASSNLPGQGNNEQFF.

This clone was observed a single time. CDR3 nucleotides: TGTGCCACCAGACTAGCGGGACGCACAGATACGCAGTATTTT. Protein: CATRLAGRTDTQYF. The chain carries TRBV15 and TRBJ2-3, with 10 bases identical to TRBD2. J was trimmed by 1 base and V by 6 bases; bases with no gene match: 1. The CDR3 loop spans 14 amino acids. Germline lookup yields CDR1 LNHNV and CDR2 YYDKDF (reference sequence).

The chain has TRBV11-3 and TRBJ2-3; 12 positions match TRBD1. This CDR3 region has 16 residues. V shed 0 bases, J shed 7 bases, and the junction held 5 bases outside the gene matches. Germline values: CDR1 SGHNT, CDR2 YENEEA. This chain's CDR3 is CASSLDSGQGANTQYF. The CDR3 region has the DNA TGTGCCAGCAGCTTAGATTCGGGACAGGGGGCTAATACGCAGTATTTT.

The chain links TRBV28 to TRBJ2-1, with TRBD1 identical over 8 bases. This CDR3 comprises 15 residues. Germline V lookup: CDR1 MDHEN, CDR2 SYDVKM. The junction had 12 bases not matched to a gene; V was cut back by 5 bases and J by 9 bases. Written as DNA, the CDR3 is TGTGCCAGCAGTCCCCCCAGGGACAGGAGTGGTGAGCAGTTCTTC. It encodes CASSPPRDRSGEQFF. Full variable domain (remainder filled in from reference TRBV28 and TRBJ2-1): DVKVTQSSRYLVKRTGEKVFLECVQDMDHENMFWYRQDPGLGLRLIYFSYDVKMKEKGDIPEGYSVSREKKERFSLILESASTNQTSMYLCASSPPRDRSGEQFFGPGTRLTVL.

The chain carries TRBV7-2 and TRBJ2-7; D is perhaps TRBD2 (5 bases). The CDR3 length is 15 residues. CDR1 is SGHTA, CDR2 FQGNSA, per germline. Trimming removed 4 bases at V and 4 bases at J, with 17 bases between. CDR3 DNA: TGTGCCAGCAGCTCACCGGACTCGTCCCTTTACGAGCAGTACTTC. This translates into CASSSPDSSLYEQYF.

The chain has TRBV5-1 and TRBJ2-6; a possible D gene is TRBD1 (5 bases). The CDR3 totals 17 residues. Germline-derived CDR1 and CDR2 are SGHRS and YFSETQ. Trimming stripped 5 bases from V and 3 bases from J, with 18 bases between. CDR3 protein: CASSRAGSSYGANVLTF. CDR3 sequence (DNA): TGCGCCAGCAGTAGGGCAGGGTCTTCGTATGGGGCCAACGTCCTGACTTTC.

The chain has TRBV19 and TRBJ1-5; 7 positions agree with TRBD1. From germline, CDR1 is LNHDA and CDR2 SQIVND (reference sequence). Trimming cost V 3 bases and J 7 bases; bases outside gene matches: 9. The CDR3 length is 15 residues. This CDR3 reads CASSIYPGGRQPQHF. CDR3 in DNA: TGTGCCAGTAGTATCTACCCAGGGGGACGACAGCCCCAGCATTTT.

V and J are TRBV29-1 and TRBJ2-2; D gene uncertain. Germline V CDR1 and CDR2: SQVTM, ANQGSEA. The CDR3 spans 12 residues. V lost 7 bases, J lost 4 bases, and 10 bases lay in between. CDR3 protein: CSAAQVTGELFF. For the CDR3, the DNA is TGCAGCGCAGCCCAGGTCACCGGGGAGCTGTTTTTT.

The genes are TRBV7-8 and TRBJ2-7; 14 bases agree with TRBD2. Germline V gene data show CDR1 as SGHVS and CDR2 as FQNEAQ. The CDR3 totals 17 residues. V lost 1 base to trimming and J lost 5 bases; unmatched junction nucleotides: 7. The CDR3 region has the DNA TGTGCCAGCAGCTTAGAGGGACTAGCGGGAGAAAGTGACGAGCAGTACTTC. This gives the protein CASSLEGLAGESDEQYF. Full variable domain (remainder filled in from reference TRBV7-8 and TRBJ2-7): GAGVSQSPRYKVAKRGQDVALRCDPISGHVSLFWYQQALGQGPEFLTYFQNEAQLDKSGLPSDRFFAERPEGSVSTLKIQRTQQEDSAVYLCASSLEGLAGESDEQYFGPGTRLTVT.

The V call is TRBV7-3, the J call TRBJ1-1; no firm D call. Trimming left V 2 bases short and J 5 bases short, with 9 bases between. The CDR3 is 13 amino acids. Germline V gene data show CDR1 as SGHTA and CDR2 as FQGTGA. CDR3 DNA sequence: TGTGCCAGCAGCTTAGAGCTGAGGACTGAAGCTTTCTTT. It specifies CASSLELRTEAFF.

The chain carries TRBV10-3 and TRBJ2-7; the D is unclear. Trimming left V 0 bases short and J 4 bases short, with 10 bases between. CDR3 length: 14 residues. Germline CDR1 reads ENHRY; CDR2 reads SYGVKD. CDR3 protein: CAISESRSPYEQYF. The CDR3 region has the DNA TGTGCCATCAGTGAGTCGAGGTCCCCGTACGAGCAGTACTTC.

This rearrangement joins TRBV6-5 to TRBJ2-1; 11 nucleotides agree with TRBD2. This CDR3 is 15 amino acids long. The ends lost 7 bases at V and 8 bases at J; junction bases unmatched: 10. Germline V gives CDR1 MNHEY, CDR2 SVGAGI. The CDR3 region is CASNQLAGVADEQFF. CDR3 nucleotides: TGTGCCAGCAACCAACTAGCGGGAGTGGCTGATGAGCAGTTCTTC.

This clone was observed a few times. The chain carries TRBV28 and TRBJ2-5; D is uncertain. This CDR3 spans 12 amino acids. The V gene's germline CDR1 is MDHEN and CDR2 SYDVKM. V lost 4 bases to trimming and J lost 14 bases, with 17 bases between them. The CDR3 coding sequence is TGTGCCAGCAGTTCCAGCCGGAGCGTGTGTTACTTC. The encoded protein is CASSSSRSVCYF.

This chain joins TRBV10-3 and TRBJ2-3, with D perhaps TRBD2 (5 bases). The CDR3 is 11 residues long. Trimming took 10 bases from V and 4 from J, leaving 9 bases between them. Germline values: CDR1 ENHRY, CDR2 SYGVKD. The CDR3: CATGVADTQYF. The CDR3 DNA follows: TGTGCCACCGGGGTGGCAGATACGCAGTATTTT.

The CDR3 loop is CASSLNYEQYF. The DNA for the CDR3 is TGCGCCAGCAGCCTAAACTACGAGCAGTACTTC. This rearrangement joins TRBV5-1 to TRBJ2-7; D call uncertain. The germline gives CDR1 SGHRS, CDR2 YFSETQ. V was cut by 4 bases and J by 3 bases, with 5 bases left in between. The CDR3 has 11 residues.

The chain has TRBV15 and TRBJ2-1; 8 nucleotides line up with TRBD1. This CDR3 is built from 17 residues. V was pared by 1 base and J by 6 bases, with 11 bases of the junction left unmatched. From germline, CDR1 is LNHNV and CDR2 YYDKDF (reference sequence). The CDR3 protein is CATSRGQGFLSFNEQFF. CDR3 nucleotide sequence: TGTGCCACCAGCAGAGGACAGGGGTTTCTTTCGTTCAATGAGCAGTTCTTC.

The V gene is TRBV6-5, the J gene TRBJ1-6; TRBD1 is a possible D gene (5 bases). Looked up from germline, CDR1 is MNHEY and CDR2 is SVGAGI. This CDR3 has 14 residues. V was pared by 6 bases and J by 10 bases, with 16 bases between. The CDR3 nucleotides are TGTGCCAGCAGCCGGGGCAGGGACTACTCACCCCTCCACTTT. Translating it yields CASSRGRDYSPLHF.

The V and J genes are TRBV19 and TRBJ2-6; TRBD1 might be the D (6 bases). The CDR3 runs 16 residues. Germline CDR1 LNHDA, CDR2 SQIVND (reference sequence). Trimming shortened V by 0 bases and J by 2 bases, and 8 bases separated the two germline ends. The CDR3 DNA reads as TGTGCCAGTAGTATAGATCAGGGGACTGGGGCCAACGTCCTGACTTTC. This codes for CASSIDQGTGANVLTF.

This CDR3 reads CASSYSYSGGLETQYF. CDR3 DNA sequence: TGTGCCAGCAGTTACTCGTATAGCGGGGGGTTGGAGACCCAGTACTTC. This sequence joins TRBV6-5 and TRBJ2-5, with 10 positions matching TRBD2. V was clipped by 0 bases and J by 5 bases; unmatched bases: 6. CDR1 is MNHEY, CDR2 SVGAGI, per germline. This CDR3 region has 16 residues.

This clone was found once. DNA for the CDR3: TGTGCCAGCTCACCGGTCGCTGTCCCTACACAGGTGCACAATGAAAAACTGTTTTTT. Translation gives CASSPVAVPTQVHNEKLFF. This chain joins TRBV18 and TRBJ1-4; the D gene is possibly TRBD1 (5 bases). This CDR3 is 19 amino acids long. The germline V and J ends were trimmed by 3 bases and 5 bases, with 25 bases remaining between them. In germline, CDR1 is KGHSH, CDR2 LQKENI.

The J gene is TRBJ2-5, the V gene TRBV5-1, with 8 bases identical to TRBD1. Trimming at V came to 3 bases and at J to 5 bases, leaving 9 bases not matched to a gene. Germline V gene lookup returns CDR1 SGHRS and CDR2 YFSETQ. The CDR3 has 15 residues. The CDR3 loop reads CASSSTQGAWETQYF. DNA of the CDR3: TGCGCCAGCAGCTCGACGCAGGGGGCATGGGAGACCCAGTACTTC.